Below, one TCR beta chain is given with its context. Its antigen is not identified. This entry comes from a study of beta chain features in type 1 diabetes. The wider study: Examined across all samples were roughly 100 million sorted cells. Overall study findings and caveats: Among all four CD4+ subsets, Type 1 diabetes patients had TCRB CDR3s that were moderately but significantly shorter.

The entirety of the isolated RNA underwent reverse transcription, so expressed TCRB transcripts were sequenced. Libraries were prepared by immunoSEQ multiplex PCR; TCRdb keeps only in-frame clonotypes and omits some of them. The table records about 280,000 clones, over 12% of them present only once. Heparinised blood was drawn once per donor, averaging roughly 0.11 L. Sequencing was carried out using naive CD4+ T cells from blood. The TCR sequence derives from a man aged 18 to 29 with type 1 diabetes.

CDR3 DNA sequence: TGCGCCAGCAGCTCGGGGGACAATGAGCAGTTCTTC. Protein product: CASSSGDNEQFF. This sequence joins TRBV5-1 and TRBJ2-1; weak D call: TRBD2 (6 bases). Germline-derived CDR1 and CDR2 are SGHRS and YFSETQ. Trimming stripped 3 bases from V and 5 bases from J, with 6 bases between. The CDR3 runs 12 residues.